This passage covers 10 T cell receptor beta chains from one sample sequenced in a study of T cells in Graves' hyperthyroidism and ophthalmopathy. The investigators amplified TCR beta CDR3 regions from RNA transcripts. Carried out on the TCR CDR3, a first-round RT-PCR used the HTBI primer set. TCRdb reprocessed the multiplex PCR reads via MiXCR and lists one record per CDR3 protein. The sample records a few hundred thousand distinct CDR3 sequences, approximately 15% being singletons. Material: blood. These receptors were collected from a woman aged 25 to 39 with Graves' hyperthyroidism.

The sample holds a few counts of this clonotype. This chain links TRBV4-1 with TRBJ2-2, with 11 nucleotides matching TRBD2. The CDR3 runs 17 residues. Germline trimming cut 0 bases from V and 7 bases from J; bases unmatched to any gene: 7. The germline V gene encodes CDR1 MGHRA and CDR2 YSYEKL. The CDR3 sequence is CASSQDSASGRIGELFF. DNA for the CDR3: TGCGCCAGCAGCCAAGACTCGGCTAGCGGGAGGATCGGGGAGCTGTTTTTT.

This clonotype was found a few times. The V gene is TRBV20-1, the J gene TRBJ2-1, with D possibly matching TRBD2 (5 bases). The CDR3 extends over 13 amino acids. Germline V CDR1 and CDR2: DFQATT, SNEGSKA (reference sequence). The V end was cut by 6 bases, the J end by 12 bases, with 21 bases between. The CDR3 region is CSAPRIERPGQFF. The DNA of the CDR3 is TGCAGTGCGCCCCGCATAGAGCGGCCCGGGCAGTTCTTC.

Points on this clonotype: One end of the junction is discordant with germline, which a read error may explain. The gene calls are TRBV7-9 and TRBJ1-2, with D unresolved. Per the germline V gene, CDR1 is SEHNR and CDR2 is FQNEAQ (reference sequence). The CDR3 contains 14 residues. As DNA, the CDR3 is TGTGCCAGCAGCTTAGAGGCAGCTAACTATGACTACACCTTC. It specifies CASSLEAANYDYTF. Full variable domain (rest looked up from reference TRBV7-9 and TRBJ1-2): DTGVSQNPRHKITKRGQNVTFRCDPISEHNRLYWYRQTLGQGPEFLTYFQNEAQLEKSRLLSDRFSAERPKGSFSTLEIQRTEQGDSAMYLCASSLEAANYDYTFGSGTRLTVV.

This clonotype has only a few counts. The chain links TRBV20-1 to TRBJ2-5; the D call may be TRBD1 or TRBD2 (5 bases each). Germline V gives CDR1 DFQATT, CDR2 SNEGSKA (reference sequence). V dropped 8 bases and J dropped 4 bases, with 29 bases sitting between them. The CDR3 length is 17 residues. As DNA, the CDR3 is TGCAGTACCCCGGGACCACAACTGCGAAAGGGTGGAGAGACCCAGTACTTC. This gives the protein CSTPGPQLRKGGETQYF.

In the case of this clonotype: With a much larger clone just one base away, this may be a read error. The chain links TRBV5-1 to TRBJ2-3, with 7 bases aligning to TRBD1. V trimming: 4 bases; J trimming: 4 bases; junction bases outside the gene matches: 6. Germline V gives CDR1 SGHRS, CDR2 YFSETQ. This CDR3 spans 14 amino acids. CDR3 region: CASSGGQAADTQYF. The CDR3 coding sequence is TGCGCCAGCAGCGGCGGACAGGCCGCAGATACGCAGTATTTT. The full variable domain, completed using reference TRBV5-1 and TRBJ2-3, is KAGVTQTPRYLIKTRGQQVTLSCSPISGHRSVSWYQQTPGQGLQFLFEYFSETQRNKGNFPGRFSGRQFSNSRSEMNVSTLELGDSALYLCASSGGQAADTQYFGPGTRLTVL.

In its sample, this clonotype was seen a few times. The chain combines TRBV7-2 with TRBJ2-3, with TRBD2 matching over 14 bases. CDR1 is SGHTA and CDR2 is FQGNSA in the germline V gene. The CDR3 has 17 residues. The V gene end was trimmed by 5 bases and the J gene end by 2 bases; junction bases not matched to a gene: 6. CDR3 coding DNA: TGTGCCAGCAGCCTTGGACTAGCGGGAGGTATCACAGATACGCAGTATTTT. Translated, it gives CASSLGLAGGITDTQYF. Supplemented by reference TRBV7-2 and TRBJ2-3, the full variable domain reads GAGVSQSPSNKVTEKGKDVELRCDPISGHTALYWYRQSLGQGLEFLIYFQGNSAPDKSGLPSDRFSAERTGGSVSTLTIQRTQQEDSAVYLCASSLGLAGGITDTQYFGPGTRLTVL.

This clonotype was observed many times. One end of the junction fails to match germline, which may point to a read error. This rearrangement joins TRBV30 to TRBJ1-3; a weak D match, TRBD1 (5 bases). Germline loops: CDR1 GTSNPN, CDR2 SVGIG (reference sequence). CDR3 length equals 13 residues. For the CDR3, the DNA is TGTGCCTGGGCCGATACAGGCGGAACCACCATATATTTT. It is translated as CAWADTGGTTIYF.

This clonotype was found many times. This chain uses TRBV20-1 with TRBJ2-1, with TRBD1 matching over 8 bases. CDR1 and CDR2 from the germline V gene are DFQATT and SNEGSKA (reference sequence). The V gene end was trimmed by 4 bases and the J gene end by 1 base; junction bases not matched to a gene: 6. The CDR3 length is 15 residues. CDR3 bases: TGCAGTGCTATTAACAGGGGGGTATCCTACAATGAGCAGTTCTTC. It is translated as CSAINRGVSYNEQFF.

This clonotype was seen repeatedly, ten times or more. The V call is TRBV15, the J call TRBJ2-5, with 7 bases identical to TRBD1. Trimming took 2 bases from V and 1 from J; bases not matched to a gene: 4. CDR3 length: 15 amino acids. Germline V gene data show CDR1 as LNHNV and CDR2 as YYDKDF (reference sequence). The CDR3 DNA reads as TGTGCCACCAGCAGACTACAGGGGCTCCAAGAGACCCAGTACTTC. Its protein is CATSRLQGLQETQYF. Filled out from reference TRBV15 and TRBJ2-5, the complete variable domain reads DAMVIQNPRYQVTQFGKPVTLSCSQTLNHNVMYWYQQKSSQAPKLLFHYYDKDFNNEADTPDNFQSRRPNTSFCFLDIRSPGLGDTAMYLCATSRLQGLQETQYFGPGTRLLVL.

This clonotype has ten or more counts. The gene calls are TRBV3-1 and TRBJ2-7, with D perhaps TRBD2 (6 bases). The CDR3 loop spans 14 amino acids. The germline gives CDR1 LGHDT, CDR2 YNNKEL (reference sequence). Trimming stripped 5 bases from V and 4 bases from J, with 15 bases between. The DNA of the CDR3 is TGTGCCAGCAGCGCAGACGGGGGAGGATACGAGCAGTACTTC. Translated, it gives CASSADGGGYEQYF.